The subject of this entry is one TCR beta chain. What it binds is not known. This entry belongs to a study of shared clonotypes between healthy human individuals. Whole-study context: Researchers drew samples from two women and a few men aged 18 to 49.

Study-wide points: A limitation of the genetic and exposure-history diversity represented arose from few donors.

The CDR3 has 13 residues. Trimming shortened V by 1 base and J by 4 bases, and 8 bases separated the two germline ends. Germline V gene sequence: CDR1 SGHTA, CDR2 FQGNSA. Profiled with immunoSEQ multiplex PCR; TCRdb holds only in-frame clones, not every one. The top ten clones hold more than 0.06% of a sample with under 200,000 clones, approximately 92% of them seen once. The V gene is TRBV7-2, the J gene TRBJ2-7; D remains ambiguous. This TCR derives from a woman in her twenties or thirties in good health. Sequencing was carried out using naive CD4+ T cells sorted from blood. The subset is: CD45RA+ positively selected. CDR3 sequence (DNA): TGTGCCAGCAGCTTAGGGCTAGTTTACGAGCAGTACTTC. This codes for CASSLGLVYEQYF.